This section outlines one T cell receptor (beta chain) sequence together with its context. Its antigen is currently unknown. Individually, cDNA molecules had unique molecular identifiers attached to them. TCRdb re-called the 5' RACE reads through MiXCR, storing one row per CDR3 protein. The sample lists roughly 72,000 distinct CDR3 sequences; roughly 13% were seen once. V lost 0 bases and J lost 3, with 14 bases in between. The CDR3 spans 16 residues. Germline loops: CDR1 LGHNA, CDR2 YSLEER. The data belong to a study of early T cells in non-severe SARS-CoV-2 infection. On the study more broadly: Bulk RNA taken from unsorted whole blood was sequenced, leaving chains unpaired.

Study outcomes and limitations: Matching against VDJdb likely underestimated virus-specific expansions, favoring anti-spike CD8.

The TCR sequence derives from an adult who was a healthcare worker with PCR-confirmed SARS-CoV-2 infection or an uninfected control (not recorded which). The V gene is TRBV4-3, the J gene TRBJ1-2; D gene unclear. Input material: whole blood. The CDR3, as DNA: TGCGCCAGCAGCCAAGATCACCAACACCGGGACTATGGCTACACCTTC. Its protein is CASSQDHQHRDYGYTF.